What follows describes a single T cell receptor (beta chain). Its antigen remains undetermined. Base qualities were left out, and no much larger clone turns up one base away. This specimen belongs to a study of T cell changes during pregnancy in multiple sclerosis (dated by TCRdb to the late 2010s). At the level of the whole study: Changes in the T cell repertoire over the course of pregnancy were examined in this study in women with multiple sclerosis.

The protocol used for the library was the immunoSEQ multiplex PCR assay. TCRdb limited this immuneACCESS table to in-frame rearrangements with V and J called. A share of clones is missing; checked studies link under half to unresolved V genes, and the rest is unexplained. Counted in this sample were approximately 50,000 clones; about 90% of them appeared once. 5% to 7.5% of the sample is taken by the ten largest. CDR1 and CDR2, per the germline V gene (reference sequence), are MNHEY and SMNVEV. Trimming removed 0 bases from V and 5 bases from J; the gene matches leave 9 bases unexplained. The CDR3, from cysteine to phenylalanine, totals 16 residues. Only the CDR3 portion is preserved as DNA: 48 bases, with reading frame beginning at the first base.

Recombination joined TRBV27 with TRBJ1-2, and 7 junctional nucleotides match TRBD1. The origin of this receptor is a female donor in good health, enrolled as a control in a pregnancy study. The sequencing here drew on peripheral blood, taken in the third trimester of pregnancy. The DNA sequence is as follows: TGTGCCAGCAGTTTATCCCAGACAGGGACGAAGTATGGCTACACCTTC. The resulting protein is CASSLSQTGTKYGYTF.